A single sample is the source of the 16 T cell receptor beta chains below, sequenced in a study of blood T cell repertoires in COVID-19. The repertoire was sequenced with immunoSEQ multiplex PCR; TCRdb's copy has only in-frame clones and lacks some. Of tens of thousands of clones listed, over 75% are singletons. The material sequenced was peripheral blood. These receptors all stem from a man aged 50 or older with acute or convalescent COVID-19.

This chain joins TRBV9 and TRBJ1-1; no clear D gene. V lost 4 bases and J lost 3, with 16 bases in between. CDR1 SGDLS and CDR2 YYNGEE come from the germline V gene. The CDR3 extends over 15 amino acids. For the CDR3, the DNA is TGTGCCAGCAGCTCTAGGGAGGAGTTTTACACTGAAGCTTTCTTT. Its translation is CASSSREEFYTEAFF.

The chain links TRBV6-2 or TRBV6-3 to TRBJ2-7; D gene uncertain. V dropped 2 bases and J dropped 2 bases, with 13 bases sitting between them. CDR1 and CDR2 from the germline V gene are MNHEY and SVGEGT. This CDR3 is 15 amino acids long. The CDR3, as DNA: TGTGCCAGCAGTTACGGTCTAGACTTTACCTACGAGCAGTACTTC. Encoded protein: CASSYGLDFTYEQYF.

The chain joins TRBV5-5 to TRBJ1-4; TRBD1 aligns across 9 bases. This CDR3 is 17 amino acids long. J gave up 0 bases and V 2 bases, and 5 bases lay outside the gene matches. Germline CDR1 is SGHKS and CDR2 is YYEKEE (reference sequence). The CDR3 DNA follows: TGTGCCAGCAGCTTCCGGGACAGGGACCCAACTAATGAAAAACTGTTTTTT. Translating it yields CASSFRDRDPTNEKLFF.

The chain employs TRBV3-1 (or the pseudogene TRBV3-2) and TRBJ1-3; D gene unclear. The germline V and J ends were trimmed by 4 bases and 2 bases, with 9 bases remaining between them. The germline V gene encodes CDR1 LGHDT and CDR2 YNNKEL (reference sequence). This CDR3 comprises 14 residues. CDR3 bases: TGTGCCAGCAGCCCACTCTCGGCTGGAAACACCATATATTTT. Translating gives CASSPLSAGNTIYF.

This chain links TRBV5-6 with TRBJ2-7, with TRBD1 identical over 7 bases. CDR3 size: 17 residues. CDR1 and CDR2 (germline): SGHDT, YYEEEE. V shed 4 bases, J shed 1 base, and the junction held 14 bases outside the gene matches. CDR3 residues: CASSTQRTGSKSYEQYF. CDR3 in DNA: TGTGCCAGCAGCACCCAAAGGACAGGTTCAAAATCCTACGAGCAGTACTTC.

The chain employs TRBV6-2 or TRBV6-3 and TRBJ2-7; 9 bases map to TRBD1. Per germline, CDR1 MNHEY and CDR2 SVGEGT. The CDR3 sequence is 15 residues long. The ends lost 5 bases at V and 1 base at J; junction bases unmatched: 6. For the CDR3, the DNA is TGTGCCAGCAGTCCCACAGGGGGCGCTTCCTACGAGCAGTACTTC. It yields the protein CASSPTGGASYEQYF.

The chain carries TRBV7-9 and TRBJ2-7, with D possibly TRBD1 on 6 matching bases. Trimming pared 5 bases from V and 1 base from J, leaving 15 bases between. This CDR3 is built from 15 residues. From germline, CDR1 is SEHNR and CDR2 FQNEAQ (reference sequence). The CDR3 is CASSEPRTESYEQYF. DNA for the CDR3: TGTGCCAGCAGCGAACCGAGGACAGAATCCTACGAGCAGTACTTC.

This clone was detected only once. The chain employs TRBV18 and TRBJ1-3, with D hard to call. The CDR3 extends over 13 amino acids. V lost 3 bases and J lost 0, with 3 bases in between. From germline, CDR1 is KGHSH and CDR2 LQKENI. The CDR3 is CASSPNSGNTIYF. DNA for the CDR3: TGTGCCAGCTCACCCAACTCTGGAAACACCATATATTTT.

The chain uses TRBV7-9 and TRBJ2-5, with D perhaps TRBD1 (5 bases). Germline CDR1 is SEHNR and CDR2 is FQNEAQ (reference sequence). This CDR3 has 14 residues. With 6 bases removed from V and 5 bases from J, the gap between germline ends came to 16 bases. This chain's CDR3 is CASRSTRQTETQYF. For the CDR3, the DNA is TGTGCCAGCAGATCTACTCGACAGACGGAGACCCAGTACTTC.

CDR3 coding DNA: TGTGCCAGCAGTCCCCTCCCTCTAGGGCGGGAGAATTCACCCCTCCACTTT. Encoded protein: CASSPLPLGRENSPLHF. V usage is TRBV27 and J usage is TRBJ1-6; D not resolved. The V gene's germline CDR1 is MNHEY and CDR2 SMNVEV (reference sequence). V was shortened by 5 bases and J by 7 bases, with 21 bases between the two germline ends. The CDR3 is made up of 17 amino acids.

This clone was observed a handful of times. This sequence joins TRBV6-1 and TRBJ1-1, with D hard to call. V was cut by 2 bases and J by 2 bases, with 12 bases left in between. The germline gives CDR1 MNHNS, CDR2 SASEGT. The CDR3 loop spans 15 amino acids. CDR3 sequence (DNA): TGTGCCAGCAGTGAAATCTTTCCAGTCAACACTGAAGCTTTCTTT. Its protein product is CASSEIFPVNTEAFF.

This chain connects TRBV18 to TRBJ1-3, with 8 positions matching TRBD1. There are 15 residues in the CDR3. Germline CDR1 reads KGHSH; CDR2 reads LQKENI. Trimming cost V 4 bases and J 5 bases; bases outside gene matches: 7. Here the CDR3 DNA reads TGTGCCAGCTCACGAGGACAGGGCCCAAGAAACACCATATATTTT. Amino acid sequence: CASSRGQGPRNTIYF.

This clone was found a few times. The chain links TRBV28 to TRBJ1-1; TRBD1 agrees at 9 bases. This CDR3 contains 14 residues. The germline CDR1 and CDR2 sequences are MDHEN and SYDVKM. V lost 4 bases, J lost 5 bases, and 5 bases stayed unmatched. CDR3 residues: CASSSGQGWTEAFF. The CDR3 DNA sequence: TGTGCCAGCAGTTCGGGACAGGGCTGGACTGAAGCTTTCTTT.

CDR3 DNA sequence: TGTGCCAGCTCACCACGGTTCCAGGAAAATGAAAAACTGTTTTTT. As protein: CASSPRFQENEKLFF. The chain carries TRBV18 and TRBJ1-4; D gene unclear. CDR1 is KGHSH and CDR2 is LQKENI in the germline V gene. There are 15 residues in the CDR3. Trimming removed 1 base from V and 5 bases from J, with 11 bases in between.

The genes are TRBV3-1 (or the pseudogene TRBV3-2) and TRBJ1-2; no definite D call. The CDR3 has 13 residues. V was cut by 4 bases and J by 6 bases, with 12 bases left in between. Germline V gene lookup returns CDR1 LGHDT and CDR2 YNNKEL (reference sequence). CDR3 in amino acids: CASSPRQRDGYTF. The CDR3, as DNA: TGTGCCAGCAGCCCTAGGCAGCGGGATGGCTACACCTTC.

This sequence joins TRBV6-5 and TRBJ1-5; perhaps TRBD1 as D (6 bases). Germline CDR1 reads MNHEY; CDR2 reads SVGAGI. The CDR3 length is 13 residues. V was shortened by 6 bases and J by 6 bases, with 12 bases between the two germline ends. CDR3 amino acids: CASRQGSLQPQHF. The CDR3 DNA is TGTGCCAGCAGACAGGGAAGCCTTCAGCCCCAGCATTTT.